This TCR beta chain was sequenced during a study of blood T cells in healthy people across ages. Study-wide results and caveats: What prevented conclusive comparison of naive and antigen-experienced cells was that PBMCs were unsorted.

This clonotype appeared a few times. Its target is unknown. For the second PCR, which ran for about 6 to 11 cycles, a sample-barcoded 5' primer and a J-beta primer mix were used. TCRdb ran MiXCR on the 5' RACE reads and lists one entry per CDR3 protein. The top ten clones hold around 10% of a sample with over 450,000 distinct CDR3 sequences, approximately 25% of them seen once. Germline loops: CDR1 SGDLS, CDR2 YYNGEE. The CDR3 is 14 residues long. Each donor had about 10 milliliters of peripheral blood drawn. The same sample was also used in a study of T cells of mothers and their children.

The chain links TRBV9 to TRBJ2-5, with D unclear. The J call may be incorrect, as the DNA end agrees better with TRBJ2-7. What was sequenced was blood. This clonotype was sampled from a boy younger than 18 in good health. The CDR3: CASSVGGSTDEQYF. The CDR3 DNA sequence: TGTGCCAGCAGCGTAGGCGGTAGTACTGACGAGCAGTACTTC.